This T cell receptor (beta chain) was captured in a study of shared clonotypes between healthy human individuals. Study-wide results and limits: Sequencing depth was expected to influence donor clonotype sharing.

Data came from immunoSEQ multiplex PCR; TCRdb stores just in-frame clones and leaves some out. The top ten clones hold roughly 0.13% of a sample with about 2 million clones, roughly 95% of them seen once. Trimming left V 1 base short and J 0 bases short, with 6 bases between. This CDR3 contains 14 residues. In germline, CDR1 is SGHRS, CDR2 YFSETQ. About this clone: The target antigen is unknown.

The chain links TRBV5-1 to TRBJ2-3; D is ambiguous. The sequencing input was naive CD4+ T cells sorted from blood. Subset here: CD45RA+ positively selected. The source is a man younger than 35 in good health. The CDR3 bases are TGCGCCAGCAGCTTGCCGACTAGCACAGATACGCAGTATTTT. This translates into CASSLPTSTDTQYF. Full variable domain (missing parts from reference TRBV5-1 and TRBJ2-3): KAGVTQTPRYLIKTRGQQVTLSCSPISGHRSVSWYQQTPGQGLQFLFEYFSETQRNKGNFPGRFSGRQFSNSRSEMNVSTLELGDSALYLCASSLPTSTDTQYFGPGTRLTVL.